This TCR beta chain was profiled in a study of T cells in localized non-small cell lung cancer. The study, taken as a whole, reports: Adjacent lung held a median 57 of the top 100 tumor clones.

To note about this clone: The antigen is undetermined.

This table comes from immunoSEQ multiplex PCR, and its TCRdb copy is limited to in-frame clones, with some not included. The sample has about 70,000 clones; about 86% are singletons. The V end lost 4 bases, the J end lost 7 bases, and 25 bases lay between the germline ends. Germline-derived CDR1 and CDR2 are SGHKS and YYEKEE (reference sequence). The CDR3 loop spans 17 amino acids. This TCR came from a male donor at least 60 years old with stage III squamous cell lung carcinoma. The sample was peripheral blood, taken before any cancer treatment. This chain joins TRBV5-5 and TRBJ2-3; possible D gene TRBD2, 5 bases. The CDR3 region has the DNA TGTGCCAGCAGCAGAAATCGGGCGGTGGGCGGGCTGAATACGCAGTATTTT. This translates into CASSRNRAVGGLNTQYF.